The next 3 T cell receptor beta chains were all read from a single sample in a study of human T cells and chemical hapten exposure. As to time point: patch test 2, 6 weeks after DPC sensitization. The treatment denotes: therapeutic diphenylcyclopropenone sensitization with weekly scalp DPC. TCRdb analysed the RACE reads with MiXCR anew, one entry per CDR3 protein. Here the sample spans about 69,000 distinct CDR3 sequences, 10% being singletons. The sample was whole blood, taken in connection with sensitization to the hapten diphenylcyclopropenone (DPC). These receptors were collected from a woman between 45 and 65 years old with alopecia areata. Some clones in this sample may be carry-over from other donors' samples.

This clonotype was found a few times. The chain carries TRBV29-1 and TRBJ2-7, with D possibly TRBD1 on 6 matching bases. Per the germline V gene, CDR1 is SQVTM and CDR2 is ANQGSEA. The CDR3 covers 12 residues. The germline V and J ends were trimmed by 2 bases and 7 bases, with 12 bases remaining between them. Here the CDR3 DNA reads TGCAGCGTTGAAACGACAGGACCAGAGCAGTACTTC. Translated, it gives CSVETTGPEQYF.

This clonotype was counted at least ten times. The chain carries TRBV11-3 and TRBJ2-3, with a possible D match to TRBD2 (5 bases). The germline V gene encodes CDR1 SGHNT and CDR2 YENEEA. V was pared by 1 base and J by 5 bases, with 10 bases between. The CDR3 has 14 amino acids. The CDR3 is CASSLGGLEDTQYF. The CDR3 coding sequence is TGTGCCAGCAGCTTAGGAGGGTTGGAAGATACGCAGTATTTT.

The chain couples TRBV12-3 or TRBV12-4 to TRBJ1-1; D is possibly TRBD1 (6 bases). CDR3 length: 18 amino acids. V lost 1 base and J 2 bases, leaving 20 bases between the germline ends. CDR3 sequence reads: CASSLGGAGVNFNTEAFF. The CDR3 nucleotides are TGTGCCAGCAGTTTAGGGGGGGCCGGAGTTAACTTTAACACTGAAGCTTTCTTT.